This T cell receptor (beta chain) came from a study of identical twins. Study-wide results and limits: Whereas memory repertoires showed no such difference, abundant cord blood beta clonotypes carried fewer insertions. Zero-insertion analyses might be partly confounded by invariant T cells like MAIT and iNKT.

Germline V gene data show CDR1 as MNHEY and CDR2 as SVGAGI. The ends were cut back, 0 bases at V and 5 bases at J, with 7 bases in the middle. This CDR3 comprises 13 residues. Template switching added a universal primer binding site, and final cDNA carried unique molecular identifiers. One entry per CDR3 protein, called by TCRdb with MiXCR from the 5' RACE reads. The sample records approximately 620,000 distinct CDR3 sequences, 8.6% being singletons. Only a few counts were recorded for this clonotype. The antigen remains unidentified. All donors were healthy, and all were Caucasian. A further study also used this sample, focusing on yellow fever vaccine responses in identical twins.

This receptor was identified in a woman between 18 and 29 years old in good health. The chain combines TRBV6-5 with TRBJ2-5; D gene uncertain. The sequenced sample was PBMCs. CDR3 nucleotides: TGTGCCAGCAGTTACTCCAGGCGGGAGACCCAGTACTTC. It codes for CASSYSRRETQYF.